Presented here are 3 T cell receptor beta chains from one specimen sequenced in a study of blood T cell repertoires in COVID-19. Assay used: immunoSEQ multiplex PCR; TCRdb lists only in-frame clones, some missing. Here the sample spans roughly 220,000 clones, approximately 80% being singletons. Specimen: peripheral blood. The source is a middle-aged woman who had recovered from COVID-19.

The chain is built from TRBV29-1 and TRBJ1-2, with TRBD1 identical over 8 bases. V lost 2 bases, J lost 4 bases, and 6 bases stayed unmatched. Germline V gene data show CDR1 as SQVTM and CDR2 as ANQGSEA. This CDR3 spans 14 amino acids. CDR3 protein: CSVEMTGVGYGYTF. In DNA, the CDR3 is TGCAGCGTTGAAATGACAGGGGTAGGCTATGGCTACACCTTC.

The chain joins TRBV7-9 to TRBJ1-4, with 7 bases aligning to TRBD1. Trimming removed 1 base from V and 6 bases from J; junction bases left unmatched: 5. The CDR3 is made up of 15 amino acids. In germline, CDR1 is SEHNR, CDR2 FQNEAQ (reference sequence). CDR3 sequence: CASSLGTGRDEKLFF. The CDR3 bases are TGTGCCAGCAGCTTAGGGACAGGAAGAGATGAAAAACTGTTTTTT. Supplemented by reference TRBV7-9 and TRBJ1-4, the full variable domain reads DTGVSQNPRHKITKRGQNVTFRCDPISEHNRLYWYRQTLGQGPEFLTYFQNEAQLEKSRLLSDRFSAERPKGSFSTLEIQRTEQGDSAMYLCASSLGTGRDEKLFFGSGTQLSVL.

This clone was detected a few times. The chain combines TRBV7-9 with TRBJ2-2; D unresolved. With 5 bases removed from V and 6 bases from J, the gap between germline ends came to 16 bases. Looked up from germline, CDR1 is SEHNR and CDR2 is FQNEAQ (reference sequence). There are 15 residues in the CDR3. The CDR3 loop is CASSPNGNRAGELFF. DNA for the CDR3: TGTGCCAGCAGCCCCAACGGTAACCGAGCCGGGGAGCTGTTTTTT.